A selection of T cell receptor beta chains follows, all from one sample in a study of breast tumors, draining lymph nodes, adjacent tissues. TCRdb recomputed calls from the multiplex PCR reads with MiXCR, one row per CDR3 protein. The sample shows around 300,000 distinct CDR3 sequences, roughly 30% of them seen only once. The sequenced material came from axillary lymph node tissue. The receptors originated from a female donor with breast cancer. Some clones in this sample may be carry-over from other donors' samples. The CDR3 runs from the conserved cysteine through the conserved F or W. D genes are given only for firm matches. Some rows mark clone size as missing; the rest say once, few, many or name a class of expanded clone.

abundance: many; j_gene: TRBJ1-2; len: 13; v_gene: TRBV19; d_gene: .; CDR3nt: TGTGCCAGTACCACAGGGTTGGGCTATGGCTACACCTTC; CDR3aa: CASTTGLGYGYTF
abundance: .; j_gene: TRBJ1-5; len: 14; v_gene: TRBV12-3/TRBV12-4; d_gene: .; CDR3nt: TGTGCCAGCAGTTTGGTGGACCCTGGCGAGACCCAGCATTTT; CDR3aa: CASSLVDPGETQHF
abundance: many; j_gene: TRBJ2-6; len: 16; v_gene: TRBV19; d_gene: .; CDR3nt: TGTGCCAGTAGTCCGACGCGGTCCTCTGGGGCCAACGTCCTGACTTTC; CDR3aa: CASSPTRSSGANVLTF
abundance: many; j_gene: TRBJ2-3; len: 11; v_gene: TRBV20-1; d_gene: .; CDR3nt: TGCAGTGCTAACGGTCTTTGGACGCAGTATTTT; CDR3aa: CSANGLWTQYF
abundance: many; j_gene: TRBJ2-3; len: 15; v_gene: TRBV7-9; d_gene: .; CDR3nt: TGTGCCAGCAGCTTCTGGGGGGAGCGATCCGATACGCAGTATTTT; CDR3aa: CASSFWGERSDTQYF
abundance: many; j_gene: TRBJ2-1; len: 15; v_gene: TRBV7-3; d_gene: TRBD1; CDR3nt: TGTGCCAGCAGCTTGACAGGGGTCTCCTACAATGAGCAGTTCTTC; CDR3aa: CASSLTGVSYNEQFF
abundance: .; j_gene: TRBJ2-7; len: 13; v_gene: TRBV6-6; d_gene: .; CDR3nt: TGTGCCAGCAGTCACGGGGGTTTGGGGGAGCAGTACTTC; CDR3aa: CASSHGGLGEQYF
abundance: many; j_gene: TRBJ2-2; len: 14; v_gene: TRBV7-9; d_gene: .; CDR3nt: TGTGCCAGCAGCTTAACAGGGACGGCCGGGGAGCTGTTTTTT; CDR3aa: CASSLTGTAGELFF
abundance: .; j_gene: TRBJ2-1; len: 20; v_gene: TRBV4-2; d_gene: .; CDR3nt: TGTGCCAGCAGCCTAGAGTCTGATCCTAGCCTCCTGCATCCCTACAATGAGCAGTTCTTC; CDR3aa: CASSLESDPSLLHPYNEQFF
abundance: .; j_gene: TRBJ1-3; len: 14; v_gene: TRBV29-1; d_gene: .; CDR3nt: TGCAGCGTTGAAGGGGGACTAGCTGGAAACACCATATATTTT; CDR3aa: CSVEGGLAGNTIYF